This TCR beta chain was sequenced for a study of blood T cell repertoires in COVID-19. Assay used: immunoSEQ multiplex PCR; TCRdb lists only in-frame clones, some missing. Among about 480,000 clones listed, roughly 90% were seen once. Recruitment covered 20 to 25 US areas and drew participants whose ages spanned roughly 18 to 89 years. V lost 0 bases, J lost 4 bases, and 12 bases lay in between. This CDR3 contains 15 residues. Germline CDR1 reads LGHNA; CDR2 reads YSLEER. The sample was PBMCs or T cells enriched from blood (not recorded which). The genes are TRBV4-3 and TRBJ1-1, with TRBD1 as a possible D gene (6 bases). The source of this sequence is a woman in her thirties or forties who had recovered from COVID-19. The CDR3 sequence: CASSQDLSRGTEAFF. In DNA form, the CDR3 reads TGCGCCAGCAGCCAAGATCTGTCCAGGGGCACTGAAGCTTTCTTT.